One sample yielded the 32 T cell receptor beta chains listed below, sequenced in a study of T cell responses to AZD1222 COVID-19 vaccine. The protocol was immunoSEQ multiplex PCR, while the TCRdb copy is restricted to in-frame clones and leaves out a portion. The sample shows more than 75,000 clones, around 90% of them seen only once. This sample comprised peripheral blood, obtained on day 0 of AZD1222 vaccination. The receptors here all came from an adult in good health.

The chain links TRBV7-3 to TRBJ2-1; 8 bases align to TRBD2. Per germline, CDR1 SGHTA and CDR2 FQGTGA. The CDR3 totals 13 residues. Losses at the gene ends were 5 bases for V and 6 bases for J; bases not matched to a gene: 3. CDR3 in DNA: TGTGCCAGCAGCGTCGGACTAGCCAATGAGCAGTTCTTC. Its protein product is CASSVGLANEQFF. The variable domain in full, completed from reference TRBV7-3 and TRBJ2-1, reads GAGVSQTPSNKVTEKGKYVELRCDPISGHTALYWYRQSLGQGPEFLIYFQGTGAADDSGLPNDRFFAVRPEGSVSTLKIQRTERGDSAVYLCASSVGLANEQFFGPGTRLTVL.

On this clone: Other DNA sequences in this sample translate to the same CDR3. The V call is TRBV11-2, the J call TRBJ1-5, with 10 bases aligning to TRBD1. This CDR3 contains 15 residues. Germline CDR1 SGHAT, CDR2 FQNNGV. V lost 6 bases and J lost 4; bases outside the gene matches: 6. The CDR3 here is CASSSGQGPNQPQHF. The CDR3 nucleotides read TGTGCCAGCAGTTCGGGACAGGGGCCTAATCAGCCCCAGCATTTT.

V and J are TRBV5-1 and TRBJ1-2, with D tentatively TRBD1 (6 bases). V was shortened by 0 bases and J by 2 bases, with 11 bases between the two germline ends. Germline CDR1 and CDR2: SGHRS and YFSETQ. The CDR3 has 15 amino acids. CDR3 DNA: TGCGCCAGCAGCTTGGGGGACACCGTAAACTATGGCTACACCTTC. This sequence encodes CASSLGDTVNYGYTF.

The genes are TRBV9 and TRBJ1-2; no clear D. V was pared by 3 bases and J by 1 base, with 25 bases between. Germline-derived CDR1 and CDR2 are SGDLS and YYNGEE. CDR3 size: 19 residues. Here the CDR3 DNA reads TGTGCCAGCAGCGAGCCCACGGCCCTCTGGAATTCGGGTAACTATGGCTACACCTTC. This translates into CASSEPTALWNSGNYGYTF.

The chain couples TRBV28 to TRBJ1-5; D gene ambiguous. The CDR3 is made up of 14 amino acids. The germline V gene encodes CDR1 MDHEN and CDR2 SYDVKM. Trimming removed 6 bases from V and 5 bases from J, with 14 bases in between. CDR3: CASRRMAEHQPQHF. CDR3 in DNA: TGTGCCAGCAGGAGAATGGCGGAGCATCAGCCCCAGCATTTT.

This clone showed up just a few times. The chain employs TRBV27 and TRBJ1-6; D not resolved. The germline gives CDR1 MNHEY, CDR2 SMNVEV (reference sequence). The CDR3 loop spans 13 amino acids. Between the trimmed V and J ends, which lost 7 bases and 4 bases, there was a span of 8 bases. Written as DNA, the CDR3 is TGTGCCAGCAAGACGGAGTATAATTCACCCCTCCACTTT. This sequence encodes CASKTEYNSPLHF.

The chain has TRBV27 and TRBJ1-5; 7 bases are shared with TRBD1. This CDR3 region has 14 residues. The V segment lost 5 bases and the J segment 9 bases; nucleotides outside the gene matches: 10. The germline V gene encodes CDR1 MNHEY and CDR2 SMNVEV (reference sequence). The CDR3 sequence: CASSPGTAQLPQHF. The CDR3 region has the DNA TGTGCCAGCAGTCCTGGGACAGCCCAATTGCCCCAGCATTTT.

This clone was detected only a few times. This chain joins TRBV7-9 and TRBJ1-6; no reliable D call. The CDR3 is made up of 13 amino acids. Germline V gene data show CDR1 as SEHNR and CDR2 as FQNEAQ (reference sequence). Trimming removed 4 bases from V and 9 bases from J, with 10 bases in between. The CDR3 protein is CASSSQEGSPLHF. The CDR3 coding sequence is TGTGCCAGCAGCTCCCAGGAGGGTTCACCCCTCCACTTT.

This clone has only a few counts. The chain is built from TRBV11-2 and TRBJ2-7, with D possibly being TRBD2 (6 bases). The V end lost 5 bases, the J end lost 4 bases, and 27 bases lay between the germline ends. The CDR3 covers 18 residues. Germline V gene lookup returns CDR1 SGHAT and CDR2 FQNNGV. Here the CDR3 reads CASSQGDFHSYPLYEQYF. The CDR3 bases are TGTGCCAGCAGCCAAGGGGACTTTCACTCCTATCCTTTATACGAGCAGTACTTC.

The rearrangement links TRBV11-2 to TRBJ2-4; no clear D. V lost 5 bases and J 0 bases, leaving 23 bases between the germline ends. Germline CDR1 and CDR2: SGHAT and FQNNGV. This CDR3 comprises 19 residues. CDR3 amino acids: CASSPPREEQTLAKNIQYF. The CDR3 nucleotides read TGTGCCAGCAGCCCCCCCCGAGAGGAACAGACATTAGCCAAAAACATTCAGTACTTC.

J is TRBJ2-6 and V is TRBV19; 9 bases are a match to TRBD1. Germline V CDR1 and CDR2: LNHDA, SQIVND (reference sequence). The CDR3 consists of 19 residues. Losses at the gene ends were 5 bases for V and 0 bases for J; bases not matched to a gene: 11. CDR3 sequence reads: CASSALQGARISGANVLTF. CDR3 in DNA: TGTGCCAGTAGTGCCTTACAGGGGGCTAGGATCTCTGGGGCCAACGTCCTGACTTTC.

The table lists this clone with a count of one. CDR3 protein: CASSMLRTSGRAFF. The CDR3 DNA follows: TGTGCCAGCAGCATGTTAAGGACTAGCGGGAGAGCGTTCTTC. The chain joins TRBV5-8 to TRBJ2-1, with 13 nucleotides matching TRBD2. The CDR3 length is 14 residues. The trim removed 4 bases at V and 15 bases at J, leaving 10 bases unmatched. Germline CDR1 reads SGHTS; CDR2 reads YDEGEE.

This clone has only one observation. The chain combines TRBV19 with TRBJ2-7; tentatively, D is TRBD1 (6 bases). Germline V lookup: CDR1 LNHDA, CDR2 SQIVND (reference sequence). The CDR3 has 13 amino acids. With 7 bases removed from V and 9 bases from J, the gap between germline ends came to 19 bases. The CDR3 coding sequence is TGTGCCAGTACCTGGACAGTAGGAAACGTGCAGTACTTC. Its translation: CASTWTVGNVQYF.

The V gene is TRBV9, the J gene TRBJ2-6; no definite D call. Germline V gene sequence: CDR1 SGDLS, CDR2 YYNGEE. V was trimmed by 3 bases and J by 1 base, leaving 5 bases between them. CDR3 size: 14 residues. In nucleotides, the CDR3 is TGTGCCAGCAGCGGGAGTTCTGGGGCCAACGTCCTGACTTTC. As protein: CASSGSSGANVLTF. Full variable domain (remainder filled in from reference TRBV9 and TRBJ2-6): DSGVTQTPKHLITATGQRVTLRCSPRSGDLSVYWYQQSLDQGLQFLIQYYNGEERAKGNILERFSAQQFPDLHSELNLSSLELGDSALYFCASSGSSGANVLTFGAGSRLTVL.

The gene calls are TRBV24-1 and TRBJ2-2; D is perhaps TRBD2 (5 bases). CDR3 length: 15 amino acids. Deletions cut 5 bases from V and 5 bases from J, with 14 bases between. Germline-derived CDR1 and CDR2 are KGHDR and SFDVKD. The CDR3 reads CATSGTWPQTGELFF. CDR3 nucleotide sequence: TGTGCCACCAGTGGGACTTGGCCCCAGACCGGGGAGCTGTTTTTT.

This clone was seen only a few times. The chain couples TRBV2 to TRBJ1-1, with D unresolved. CDR3 length: 13 residues. Trimming took off 0 bases at V and 8 bases at J, with 10 bases between the two ends. Germline V gene data show CDR1 as SNHLY and CDR2 as FYNNEI. The CDR3 DNA follows: TGTGCCAGCAGTGAAGCGCGGGTTTCCGAAGCTTTCTTT. Encoded protein: CASSEARVSEAFF.

This chain connects TRBV7-3 to TRBJ1-2, with a possible D match to TRBD1 (6 bases). From germline, CDR1 is SGHTA and CDR2 FQGTGA. This CDR3 is 15 amino acids long. Trimming left V 3 bases short and J 3 bases short, with 14 bases between. CDR3: CASSFTGPVDYGYTF. Written as DNA, the CDR3 is TGTGCCAGCAGCTTCACAGGGCCAGTGGACTATGGCTACACCTTC.

V gene TRBV4-3 combines with J gene TRBJ2-1; D gene ambiguous. The CDR3 runs 15 residues. The germline V and J ends were trimmed by 0 bases and 7 bases, with 13 bases remaining between them. The germline V gene has CDR1 LGHNA and CDR2 YSLEER. The DNA of the CDR3 is TGCGCCAGCAGCCAAGATTACGGCGTCGGGAATGAGCAGTTCTTC. Protein: CASSQDYGVGNEQFF.

The chain links TRBV4-3 to TRBJ1-1; D possibly corresponds to TRBD1 (6 bases). In germline, CDR1 is LGHNA, CDR2 YSLEER. V was pared by 0 bases and J by 4 bases, with 6 bases between. This CDR3 has 13 amino acids. The CDR3 DNA is TGCGCCAGCAGCCAAGAAGGGGGCACTGAAGCTTTCTTT. Protein: CASSQEGGTEAFF.

The sample holds one count of this clone. The CDR3 protein is CASSTGTGAYEQYF. The CDR3 bases are TGTGCCAGCAGCACGGGGACAGGGGCCTACGAGCAGTACTTC. The rearrangement joins TRBV21-1 to TRBJ2-7; the table calls TRBD1, which could not be checked here. TRBV21-1 is noted as a pseudogene. This CDR3 contains 14 residues.

V is TRBV11-2 and J is TRBJ1-6, with unresolved D. The V and J ends lost 1 base and 7 bases respectively, with 11 bases between them. The length of the CDR3 is 15 residues. Germline values: CDR1 SGHAT, CDR2 FQNNGV. The CDR3 is CASSLGGLGNSPLHF. CDR3 DNA sequence: TGTGCCAGCAGCTTAGGAGGTCTGGGGAATTCACCCCTCCACTTT.

The chain couples TRBV6-5 to TRBJ2-7, with 10 positions matching TRBD2. There are 14 residues in the CDR3. CDR1 is MNHEY and CDR2 is SVGAGI in the germline V gene. The V and J ends lost 4 bases and 4 bases, in that order; junction bases with no gene match: 4. The CDR3 bases are TGTGCCAGCAGTTCGTCGACTAGCGGGTACGAGCAGTACTTC. Translation gives CASSSSTSGYEQYF.

The V call is TRBV28, the J call TRBJ1-6; possible D gene TRBD1, 6 bases. The V end lost 6 bases, the J end lost 0 bases, and 15 bases lay between the germline ends. Germline CDR1 reads MDHEN; CDR2 reads SYDVKM. The CDR3 spans 17 residues. The CDR3 DNA is TGTGCCAGCAGATTGAGGGGGGTTCCCTCCTATAATTCACCCCTCCACTTT. This translates into CASRLRGVPSYNSPLHF.

The genes are TRBV5-1 and TRBJ2-2, with a possible D match to TRBD1 (5 bases). Trimming took off 2 bases at V and 3 bases at J, with 14 bases between the two ends. The CDR3 has 16 amino acids. CDR1 SGHRS and CDR2 YFSETQ come from the germline V gene. The DNA of the CDR3 is TGCGCCAGCAGCTTACTGGCAGGGCATGACACCGGGGAGCTGTTTTTT. Protein product: CASSLLAGHDTGELFF.

The chain joins TRBV19 to TRBJ2-2; TRBD2 agrees at 9 bases. Germline CDR1 is LNHDA and CDR2 is SQIVND (reference sequence). With V trimmed by 3 bases and J by 6 bases, 11 bases remained unmatched. The CDR3 runs to 17 residues. The CDR3 region has the DNA TGTGCCAGTAGTATGCGGCTAGCGGGAAGGGGCGCCGGGGAGCTGTTTTTT. Protein sequence: CASSMRLAGRGAGELFF.

This clone has just one count. The chain recombines TRBV6-2 or TRBV6-3 with TRBJ2-4; D possibly corresponds to TRBD1 (6 bases). This CDR3 contains 17 residues. Germline V gives CDR1 MNHEY, CDR2 SVGEGT. The V gene lost 0 bases and the J gene lost 0 bases, with 12 bases spanning the gap. The CDR3 nucleotides read TGTGCCAGCAGTTACTCACAGGGCCCCGCAGCCAAAAACATTCAGTACTTC. It encodes CASSYSQGPAAKNIQYF.

This clone appeared a single time. In nucleotides, the CDR3 is TGTGCCAGCAGTGAAGTCTCAACTAATGAAAAACTGTTTTTT. This codes for CASSEVSTNEKLFF. The rearrangement joins TRBV2 to TRBJ1-4; D not resolved. This CDR3 is 14 amino acids long. Trimming left V 1 base short and J 0 bases short, with 3 bases between. Germline loops: CDR1 SNHLY, CDR2 FYNNEI.

The chain joins TRBV9 to TRBJ2-2; D is perhaps TRBD2 (7 bases). This CDR3 region has 18 residues. Germline CDR1 SGDLS, CDR2 YYNGEE. The V and J ends lost 0 bases and 5 bases respectively, with 20 bases between them. For the CDR3, the DNA is TGTGCCAGCAGCGTAGCTCGACTGTCGGGGGGCGGGACCGGGGAGCTGTTTTTT. Translation: CASSVARLSGGGTGELFF.

V and J are TRBV6-9 and TRBJ2-1, with 9 bases lining up with TRBD1. The germline gives CDR1 MNHGY, CDR2 SVAAGI. V was pared by 4 bases and J by 11 bases, with 18 bases of the junction left unmatched. The CDR3 covers 17 residues. In DNA, the CDR3 is TGTGCCAGCAGTTGTTCCGGGACAGGGATATCGGAATTGAAGCAGTTCTTC. It encodes CASSCSGTGISELKQFF.

The chain is built from TRBV7-2 and TRBJ2-1; 7 bases map to TRBD2. This CDR3 is built from 15 residues. Germline values: CDR1 SGHTA, CDR2 FQGNSA. The V segment lost 5 bases and the J segment 0 bases; nucleotides outside the gene matches: 4. The CDR3 bases are TGTGCCAGCAGCCAAGGGACTACCTCCTACAATGAGCAGTTCTTC. It specifies CASSQGTTSYNEQFF.

The V call is TRBV11-2, the J call TRBJ1-2; the D gene is possibly TRBD1 (5 bases). Germline assignment: CDR1 SGHAT and CDR2 FQNNGV. Trimming pared 5 bases from V and 5 bases from J, leaving 15 bases between. This CDR3 comprises 14 residues. CDR3 loop: CASSPGTSGYGYTF. The CDR3 DNA follows: TGTGCCAGCAGCCCCGGGACCTCGGGGTATGGCTACACCTTC. The full variable domain, its missing parts supplied by reference TRBV11-2 and TRBJ1-2, is EAGVAQSPRYKIIEKRQSVAFWCNPISGHATLYWYQQILGQGPKLLIQFQNNGVVDDSQLPKDRFSAERLKGVDSTLKIQPAKLEDSAVYLCASSPGTSGYGYTFGSGTRLTVV.

The chain carries TRBV19 and TRBJ1-4; D remains unclear. V was clipped by 3 bases and J by 3 bases, with 11 bases between them. CDR1 and CDR2 (germline): LNHDA, SQIVND (reference sequence). The CDR3 loop spans 15 amino acids. The CDR3 coding sequence is TGTGCCAGTAGTATTGTGACGGACTCTAATGAAAAACTGTTTTTT. Residues: CASSIVTDSNEKLFF.